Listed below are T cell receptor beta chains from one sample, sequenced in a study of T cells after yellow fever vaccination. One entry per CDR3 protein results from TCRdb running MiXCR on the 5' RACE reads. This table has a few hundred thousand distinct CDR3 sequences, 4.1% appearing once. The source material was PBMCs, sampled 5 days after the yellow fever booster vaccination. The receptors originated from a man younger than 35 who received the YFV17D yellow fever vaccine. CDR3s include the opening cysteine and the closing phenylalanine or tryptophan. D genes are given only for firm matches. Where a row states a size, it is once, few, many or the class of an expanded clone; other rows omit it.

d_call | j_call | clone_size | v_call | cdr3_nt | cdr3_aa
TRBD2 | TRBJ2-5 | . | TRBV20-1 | TGCAGTGCCGGGACTAGCGGGAAAGAGACCCAGTACTTC | CSAGTSGKETQYF
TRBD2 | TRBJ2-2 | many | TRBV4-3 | TGCGCCAGCAGCCAAGAGGGGAGGACTAGGAGGATCGGGGAGCTGTTTTTT | CASSQEGRTRRIGELFF
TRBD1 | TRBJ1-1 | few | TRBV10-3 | TGTGCCATCAGTGAGGGACAGGGTCAGAGGGAAGCTTTCTTT | CAISEGQGQREAFF
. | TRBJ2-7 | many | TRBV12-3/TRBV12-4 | TGTGCCAGCAGTTGGGGCCAGACCTACGAGCAGTACTTC | CASSWGQTYEQYF
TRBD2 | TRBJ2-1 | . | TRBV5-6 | TGTGCCAGCAGCTTCGCCTTTGCGGGGGGGCGCGTTGAGCAGTTCTTC | CASSFAFAGGRVEQFF
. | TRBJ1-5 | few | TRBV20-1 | TGCAGTGCCAAGACAGGTATCAGCAATCAGCCCCAGCATTTT | CSAKTGISNQPQHF
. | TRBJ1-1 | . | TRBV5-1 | TGCGCCAGCAGCTTGATGGATGAGAACACTGAAGCTTTCTTT | CASSLMDENTEAFF
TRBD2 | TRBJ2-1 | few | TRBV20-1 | TGCAGTGCTCCACTAGCGGGGAAGCACAATGAGCAGTTCTTC | CSAPLAGKHNEQFF
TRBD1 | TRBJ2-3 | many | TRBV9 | TGTGCCAGCAGCTCCCGAACGAGGACCGGGACAGGGGGCACAGATACGCAGTATTTT | CASSSRTRTGTGGTDTQYF
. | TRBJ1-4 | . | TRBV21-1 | TGTGCCAGCATAACGAGGGGGCCCACAATTGAAAAACTGTTTTTT | CASITRGPTIEKLFF
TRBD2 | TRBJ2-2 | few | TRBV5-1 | TGCGCCAGCAGCCCCCGGACTAGCGGGGGGGTTACCGGGGAGCTGTTTTTT | CASSPRTSGGVTGELFF
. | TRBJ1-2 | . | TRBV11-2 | TGTGCCAGCAGGCCAGAGCGTAGGACAGATGGCTACACCTTC | CASRPERRTDGYTF
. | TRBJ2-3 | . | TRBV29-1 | TGCAGCGTTGACGAGGGTACAGATACGCAGTATTTT | CSVDEGTDTQYF
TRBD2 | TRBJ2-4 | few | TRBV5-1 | TGCGCCAGCAGCCCTCCCAACGGGGGGGGAAACATTCAGTACTTC | CASSPPNGGGNIQYF
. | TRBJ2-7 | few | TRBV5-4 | TGTGCCAGCAGCCGCCCTTCTTCCGAGCAGTACTTC | CASSRPSSEQYF
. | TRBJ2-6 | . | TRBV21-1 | TGTGCCAGCAGCAAGTCTAGCAGGGCCTTACCCTCTGGGGCCAACGTCCTGACTTTC | CASSKSSRALPSGANVLTF
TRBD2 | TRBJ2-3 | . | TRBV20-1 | TGCAGTGCTAGAAGTATCGGGTCTAGCGGGGAGGGTACGCAGTATTTT | CSARSIGSSGEGTQYF
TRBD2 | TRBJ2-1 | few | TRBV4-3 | TGCGCCAGCAGCCATGTCACCCCGCGGGGGGCCCGGAATGAGCAGTTCTTC | CASSHVTPRGARNEQFF